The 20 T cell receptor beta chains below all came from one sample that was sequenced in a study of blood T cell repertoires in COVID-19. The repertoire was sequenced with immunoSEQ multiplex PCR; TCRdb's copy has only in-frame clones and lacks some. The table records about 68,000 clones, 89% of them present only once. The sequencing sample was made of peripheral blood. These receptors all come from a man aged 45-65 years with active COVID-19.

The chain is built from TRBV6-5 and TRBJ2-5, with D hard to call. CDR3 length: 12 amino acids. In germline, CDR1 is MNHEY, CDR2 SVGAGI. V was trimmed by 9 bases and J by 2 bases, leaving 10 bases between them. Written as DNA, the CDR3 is TGTGCCAGTAACTGGCGGCAAGAGACCCAGTACTTC. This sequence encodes CASNWRQETQYF.

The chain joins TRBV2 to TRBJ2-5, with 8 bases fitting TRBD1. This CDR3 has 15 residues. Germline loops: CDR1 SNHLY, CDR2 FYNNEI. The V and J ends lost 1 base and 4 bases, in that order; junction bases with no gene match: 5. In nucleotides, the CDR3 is TGTGCCAGCAGTGAAGAGACAGGGGCCGTAGAGACCCAGTACTTC. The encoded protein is CASSEETGAVETQYF.

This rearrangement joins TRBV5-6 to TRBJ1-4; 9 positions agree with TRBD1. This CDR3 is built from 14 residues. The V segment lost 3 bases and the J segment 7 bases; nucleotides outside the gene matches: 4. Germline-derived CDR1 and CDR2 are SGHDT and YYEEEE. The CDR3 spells CASSYRGPFEKLFF. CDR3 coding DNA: TGTGCCAGCAGCTACAGGGGGCCGTTTGAAAAACTGTTTTTT. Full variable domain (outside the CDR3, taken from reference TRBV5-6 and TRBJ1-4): DAGVTQSPTHLIKTRGQQVTLRCSPKSGHDTVSWYQQALGQGPQFIFQYYEEEERQRGNFPDRFSGHQFPNYSSELNVNALLLGDSALYLCASSYRGPFEKLFFGSGTQLSVL.

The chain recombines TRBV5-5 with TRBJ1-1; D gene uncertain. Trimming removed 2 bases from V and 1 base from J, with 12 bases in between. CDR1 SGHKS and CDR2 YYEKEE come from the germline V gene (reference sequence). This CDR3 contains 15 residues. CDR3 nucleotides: TGTGCCAGCAGCTTAACAACACAGCCGAACACTGAAGCTTTCTTT. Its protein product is CASSLTTQPNTEAFF.

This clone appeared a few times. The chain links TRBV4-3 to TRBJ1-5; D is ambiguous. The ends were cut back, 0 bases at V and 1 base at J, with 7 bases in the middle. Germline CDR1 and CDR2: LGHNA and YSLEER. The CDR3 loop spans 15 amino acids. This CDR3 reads CASSQDYLSNQPQHF. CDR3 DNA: TGCGCCAGCAGCCAAGATTACTTGAGCAATCAGCCCCAGCATTTT.

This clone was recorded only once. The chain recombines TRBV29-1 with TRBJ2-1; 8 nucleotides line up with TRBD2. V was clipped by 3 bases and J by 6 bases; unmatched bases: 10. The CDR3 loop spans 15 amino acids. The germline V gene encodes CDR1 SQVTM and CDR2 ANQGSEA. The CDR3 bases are TGCAGCGTTGAGGCTTTACCGGGGGGGCCCAATGAGCAGTTCTTC. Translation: CSVEALPGGPNEQFF.

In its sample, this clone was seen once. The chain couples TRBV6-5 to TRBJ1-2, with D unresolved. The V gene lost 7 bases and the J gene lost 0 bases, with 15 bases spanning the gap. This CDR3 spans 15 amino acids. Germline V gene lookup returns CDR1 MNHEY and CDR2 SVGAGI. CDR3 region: CASTRNWGANYGYTF. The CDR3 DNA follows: TGTGCCAGCACCCGAAATTGGGGAGCTAACTATGGCTACACCTTC.

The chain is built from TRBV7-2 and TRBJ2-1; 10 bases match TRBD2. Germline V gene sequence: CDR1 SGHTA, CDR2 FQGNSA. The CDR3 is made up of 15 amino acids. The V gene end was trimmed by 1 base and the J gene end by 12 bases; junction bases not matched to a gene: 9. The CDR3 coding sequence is TGTGCCAGCAGCTTAGTAGCGGGGGGACTCCAGGGGCAGTTCTTC. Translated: CASSLVAGGLQGQFF.

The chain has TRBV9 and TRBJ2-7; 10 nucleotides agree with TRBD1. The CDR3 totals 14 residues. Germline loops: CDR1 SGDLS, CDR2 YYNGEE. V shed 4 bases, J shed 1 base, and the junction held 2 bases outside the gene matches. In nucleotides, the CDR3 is TGTGCCAGCAGCCGGGACAGGGGTTCCTACGAGCAGTACTTC. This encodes CASSRDRGSYEQYF.

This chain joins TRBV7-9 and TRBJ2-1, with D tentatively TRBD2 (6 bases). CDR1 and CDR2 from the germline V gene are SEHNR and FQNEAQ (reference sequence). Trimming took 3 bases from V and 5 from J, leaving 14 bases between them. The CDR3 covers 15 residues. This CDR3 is CASSFPLWGDNEQFF. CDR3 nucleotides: TGTGCCAGCAGCTTTCCTCTATGGGGGGACAATGAGCAGTTCTTC.

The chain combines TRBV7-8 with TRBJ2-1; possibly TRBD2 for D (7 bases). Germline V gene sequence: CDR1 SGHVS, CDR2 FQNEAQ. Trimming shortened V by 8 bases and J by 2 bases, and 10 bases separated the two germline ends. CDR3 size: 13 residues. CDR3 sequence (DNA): TGTGCCAGCCGAGGGGGGGCCTACAATGAGCAGTTCTTC. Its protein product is CASRGGAYNEQFF.

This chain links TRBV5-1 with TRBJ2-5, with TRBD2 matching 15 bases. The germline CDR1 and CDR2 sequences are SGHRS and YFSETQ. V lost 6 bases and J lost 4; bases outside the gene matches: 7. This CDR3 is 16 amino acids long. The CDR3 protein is CASISRTSGGVETQYF. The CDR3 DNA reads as TGCGCCAGCATCTCCAGGACTAGCGGGGGGGTAGAGACCCAGTACTTC.

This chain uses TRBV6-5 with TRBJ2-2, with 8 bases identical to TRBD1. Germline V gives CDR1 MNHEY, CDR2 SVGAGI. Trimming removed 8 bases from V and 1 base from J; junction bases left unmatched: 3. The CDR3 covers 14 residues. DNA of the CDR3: TGTGCCAGCCCGGGACAGGTGAACACCGGGGAGCTGTTTTTT. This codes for CASPGQVNTGELFF.

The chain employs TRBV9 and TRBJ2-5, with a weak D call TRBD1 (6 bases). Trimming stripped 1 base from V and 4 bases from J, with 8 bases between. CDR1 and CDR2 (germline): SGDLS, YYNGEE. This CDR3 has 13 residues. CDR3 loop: CASSVSRGETQYF. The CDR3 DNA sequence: TGTGCCAGCAGCGTATCCAGGGGAGAGACCCAGTACTTC.

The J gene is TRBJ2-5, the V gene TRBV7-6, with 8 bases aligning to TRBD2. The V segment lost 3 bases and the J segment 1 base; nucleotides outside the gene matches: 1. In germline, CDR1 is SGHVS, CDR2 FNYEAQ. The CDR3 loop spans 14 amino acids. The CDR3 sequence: CASSLRGVQETQYF. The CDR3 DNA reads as TGTGCCAGCAGCTTGCGGGGGGTCCAAGAGACCCAGTACTTC.

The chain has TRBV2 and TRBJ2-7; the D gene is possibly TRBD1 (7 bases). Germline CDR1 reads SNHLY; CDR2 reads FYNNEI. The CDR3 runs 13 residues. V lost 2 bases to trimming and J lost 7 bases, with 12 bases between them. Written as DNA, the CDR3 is TGTGCCAGCAGTGAATGGGACAGCGGGGAGCAGTACTTC. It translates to CASSEWDSGEQYF.

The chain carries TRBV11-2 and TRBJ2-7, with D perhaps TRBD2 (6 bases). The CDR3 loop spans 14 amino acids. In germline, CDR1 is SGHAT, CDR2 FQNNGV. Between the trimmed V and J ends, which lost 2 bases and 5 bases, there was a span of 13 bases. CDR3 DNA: TGTGCCAGCAGCTTATATGCGGGGACGGACGAGCAGTACTTC. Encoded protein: CASSLYAGTDEQYF.

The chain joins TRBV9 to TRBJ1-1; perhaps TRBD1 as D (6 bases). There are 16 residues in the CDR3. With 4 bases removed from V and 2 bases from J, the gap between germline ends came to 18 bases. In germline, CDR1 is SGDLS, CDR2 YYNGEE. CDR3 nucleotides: TGTGCCAGCAGCCCGGATGGGGGCAACAGAAACACTGAAGCTTTCTTT. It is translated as CASSPDGGNRNTEAFF.

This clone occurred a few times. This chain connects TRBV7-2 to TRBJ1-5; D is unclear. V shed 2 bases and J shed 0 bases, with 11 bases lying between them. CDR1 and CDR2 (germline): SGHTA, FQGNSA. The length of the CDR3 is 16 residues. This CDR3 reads CASSLTVSLSNQPQHF. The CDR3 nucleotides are TGTGCCAGCAGCTTAACGGTATCTCTTAGCAATCAGCCCCAGCATTTT. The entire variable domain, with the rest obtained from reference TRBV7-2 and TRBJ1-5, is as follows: GAGVSQSPSNKVTEKGKDVELRCDPISGHTALYWYRQSLGQGLEFLIYFQGNSAPDKSGLPSDRFSAERTGGSVSTLTIQRTQQEDSAVYLCASSLTVSLSNQPQHFGDGTRLSIL.

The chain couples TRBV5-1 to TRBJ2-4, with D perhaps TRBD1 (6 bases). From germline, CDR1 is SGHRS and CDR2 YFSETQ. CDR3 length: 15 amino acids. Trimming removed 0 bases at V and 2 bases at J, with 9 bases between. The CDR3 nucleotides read TGCGCCAGCAGCTTGGAGGGGACATCCAAAAACATTCAGTACTTC. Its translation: CASSLEGTSKNIQYF.